The clone carrying this T cell receptor (beta chain) occurred many times. Its antigen remains unidentified. Gene names follow the mouse nomenclature. The CDR3 extends 4 residues past the end of the read, so its final part is completed from the germline J gene. A sort of pooled cutaneous lymph node cells used CD4, CD8alpha, NKG2D, NKG2ACE and other stains. These data belong to a study of CD8+ T cells in alopecia areata. Study as a whole: Spontaneously alopecic C3H/HeJ graft donors, roughly 6-13 months old, gave skin to approximately 6-11-week-old female C3H/HeJ mice.

The CDR3 is 13 amino acids. CDR1 is NNHDY and CDR2 is SYVADS in the germline V gene. cDNA reverse transcribed from extracted RNA served as the sequencing template. The data were produced by immunoSEQ multiplex PCR, yet TCRdb's version contains in-frame clones alone and is incomplete. In total the sample includes about 9,100 clones, none of them seen once. Study-wide points: Scalp sample data also include resident alphabeta T cells from normal skin. An increase in clonality over normal scalp was evident in lesional scalp, especially alopecia totalis/universalis. Sharing of TCR sequences between patients (possibly for HLA-related reasons) was less clear than in mice.

This TCR was recovered from a C3H/HeJ mouse with alopecia areata. The strain's MHC: H2-k. The chain couples TRBV13-3 to TRBJ2-7; 8 bases are shared with TRBD2. Sequencing input: CD8+ T cells sorted from a lymph node. The covered CDR3 bases are TGTGCCAGCAGTCGTGGGGGGGTTTAT. It is translated as CASSRGGVY. The full CDR3 protein is CASSRGGVYEQYF.